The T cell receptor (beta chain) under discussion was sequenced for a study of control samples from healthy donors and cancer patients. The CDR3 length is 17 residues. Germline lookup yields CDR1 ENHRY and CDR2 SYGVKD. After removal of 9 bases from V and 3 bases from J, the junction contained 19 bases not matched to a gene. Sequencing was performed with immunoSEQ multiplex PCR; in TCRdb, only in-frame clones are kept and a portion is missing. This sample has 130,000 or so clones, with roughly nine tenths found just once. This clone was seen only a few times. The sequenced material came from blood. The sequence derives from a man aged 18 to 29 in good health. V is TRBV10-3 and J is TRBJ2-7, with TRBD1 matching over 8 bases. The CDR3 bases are TGTGCCATTTACCCTAAAGAGAGGGACAGGCCGAACTACGAGCAGTACTTC. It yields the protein CAIYPKERDRPNYEQYF.